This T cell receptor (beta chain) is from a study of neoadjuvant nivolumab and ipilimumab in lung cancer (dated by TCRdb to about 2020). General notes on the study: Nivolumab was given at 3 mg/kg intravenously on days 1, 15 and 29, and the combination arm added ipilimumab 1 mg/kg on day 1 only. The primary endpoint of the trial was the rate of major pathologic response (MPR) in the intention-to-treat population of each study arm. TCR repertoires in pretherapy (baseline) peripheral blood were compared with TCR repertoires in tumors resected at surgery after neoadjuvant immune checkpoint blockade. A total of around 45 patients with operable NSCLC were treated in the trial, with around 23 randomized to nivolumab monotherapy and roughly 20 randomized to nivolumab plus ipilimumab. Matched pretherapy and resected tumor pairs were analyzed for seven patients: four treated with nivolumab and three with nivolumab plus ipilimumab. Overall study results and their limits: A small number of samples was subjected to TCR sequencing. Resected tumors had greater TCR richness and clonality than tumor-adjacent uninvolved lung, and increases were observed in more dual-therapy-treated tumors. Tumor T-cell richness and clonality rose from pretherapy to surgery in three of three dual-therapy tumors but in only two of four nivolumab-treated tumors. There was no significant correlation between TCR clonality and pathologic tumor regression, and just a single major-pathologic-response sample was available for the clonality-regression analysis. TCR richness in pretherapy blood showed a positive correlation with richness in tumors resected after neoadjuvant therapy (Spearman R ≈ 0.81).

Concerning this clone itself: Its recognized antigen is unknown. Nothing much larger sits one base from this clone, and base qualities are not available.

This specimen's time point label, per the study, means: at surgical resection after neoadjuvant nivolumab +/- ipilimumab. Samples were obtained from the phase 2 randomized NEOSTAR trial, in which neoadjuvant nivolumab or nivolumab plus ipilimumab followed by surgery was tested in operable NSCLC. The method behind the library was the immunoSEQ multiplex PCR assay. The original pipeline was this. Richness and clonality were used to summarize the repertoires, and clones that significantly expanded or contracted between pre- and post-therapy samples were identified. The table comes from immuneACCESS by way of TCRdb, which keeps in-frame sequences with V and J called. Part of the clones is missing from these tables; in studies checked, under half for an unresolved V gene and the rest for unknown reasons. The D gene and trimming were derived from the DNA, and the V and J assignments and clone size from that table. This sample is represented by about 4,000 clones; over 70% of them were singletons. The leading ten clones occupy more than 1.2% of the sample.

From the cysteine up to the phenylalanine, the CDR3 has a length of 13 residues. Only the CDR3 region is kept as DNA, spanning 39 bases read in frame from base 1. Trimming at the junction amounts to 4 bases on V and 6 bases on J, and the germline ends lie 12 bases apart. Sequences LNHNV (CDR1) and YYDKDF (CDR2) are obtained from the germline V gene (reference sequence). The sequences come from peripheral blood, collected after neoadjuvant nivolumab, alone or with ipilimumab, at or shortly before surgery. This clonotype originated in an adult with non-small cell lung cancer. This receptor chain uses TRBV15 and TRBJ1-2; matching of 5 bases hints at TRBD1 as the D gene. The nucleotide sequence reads TGTGCCACCAGCAAAGGGAGAGGGGATGGCTACACCTTC. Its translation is CATSKGRGDGYTF. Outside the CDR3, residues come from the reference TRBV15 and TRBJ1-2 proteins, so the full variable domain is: DAMVIQNPRYQVTQFGKPVTLSCSQTLNHNVMYWYQQKSSQAPKLLFHYYDKDFNNEADTPDNFQSRRPNTSFCFLDIRSPGLGDTAMYLCATSKGRGDGYTFGSGTRLTVV.